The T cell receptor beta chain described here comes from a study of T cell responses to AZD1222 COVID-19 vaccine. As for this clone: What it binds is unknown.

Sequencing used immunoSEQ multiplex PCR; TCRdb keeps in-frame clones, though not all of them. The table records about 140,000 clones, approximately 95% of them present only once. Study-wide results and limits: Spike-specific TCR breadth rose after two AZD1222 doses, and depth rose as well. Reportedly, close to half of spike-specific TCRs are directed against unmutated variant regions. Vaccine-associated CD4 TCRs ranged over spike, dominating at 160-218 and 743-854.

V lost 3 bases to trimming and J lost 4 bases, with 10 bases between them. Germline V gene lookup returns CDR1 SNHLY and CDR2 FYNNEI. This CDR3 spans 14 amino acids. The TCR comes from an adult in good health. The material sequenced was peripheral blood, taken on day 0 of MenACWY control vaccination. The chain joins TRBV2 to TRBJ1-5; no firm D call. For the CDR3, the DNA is TGTGCCAGCAGTGACTTTTTGGGAAATCAGCCCCAGCATTTT. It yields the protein CASSDFLGNQPQHF.